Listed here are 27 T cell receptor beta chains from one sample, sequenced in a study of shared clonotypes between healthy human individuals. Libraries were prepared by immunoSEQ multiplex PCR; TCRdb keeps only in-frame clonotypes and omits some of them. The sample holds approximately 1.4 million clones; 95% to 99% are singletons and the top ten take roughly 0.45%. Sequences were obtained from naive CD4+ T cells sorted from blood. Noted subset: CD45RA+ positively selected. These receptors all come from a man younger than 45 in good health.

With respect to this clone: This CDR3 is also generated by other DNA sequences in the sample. The CDR3: CASSGDSSYEQYF. The CDR3 DNA follows: TGTGCCAGCAGTGGGGACAGTTCCTACGAGCAGTACTTC. The chain has TRBV2 and TRBJ2-7; 7 bases align to TRBD1. This CDR3 spans 13 amino acids. J was trimmed by 1 base and V by 4 bases; bases with no gene match: 1. The V gene's germline CDR1 is SNHLY and CDR2 FYNNEI.

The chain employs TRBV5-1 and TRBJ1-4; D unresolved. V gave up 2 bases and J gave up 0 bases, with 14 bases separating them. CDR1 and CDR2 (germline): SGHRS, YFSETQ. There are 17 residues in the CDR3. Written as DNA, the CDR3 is TGCGCCAGCAGCTTTTTTTCCCCAAGGACAACTAATGAAAAACTGTTTTTT. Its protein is CASSFFSPRTTNEKLFF.

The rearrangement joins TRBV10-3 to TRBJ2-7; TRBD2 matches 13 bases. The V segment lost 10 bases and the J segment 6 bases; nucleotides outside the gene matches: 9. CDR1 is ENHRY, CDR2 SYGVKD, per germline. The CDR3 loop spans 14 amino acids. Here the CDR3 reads CATRLTSGRLEQYF. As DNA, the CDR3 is TGTGCCACCCGCCTGACTAGCGGGAGGCTCGAGCAGTACTTC.

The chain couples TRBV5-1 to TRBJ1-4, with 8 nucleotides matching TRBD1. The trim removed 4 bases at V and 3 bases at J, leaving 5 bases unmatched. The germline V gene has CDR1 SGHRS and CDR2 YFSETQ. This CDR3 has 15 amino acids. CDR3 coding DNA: TGCGCCAGCAGCAGGAACAGGGGGTCTAATGAAAAACTGTTTTTT. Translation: CASSRNRGSNEKLFF.

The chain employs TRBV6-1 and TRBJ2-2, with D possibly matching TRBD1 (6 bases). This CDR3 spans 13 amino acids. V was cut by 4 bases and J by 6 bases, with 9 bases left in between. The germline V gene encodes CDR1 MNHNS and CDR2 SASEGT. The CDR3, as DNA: TGTGCCAGCAGTGGAAACAGGGCCGGGGAGCTGTTTTTT. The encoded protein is CASSGNRAGELFF.

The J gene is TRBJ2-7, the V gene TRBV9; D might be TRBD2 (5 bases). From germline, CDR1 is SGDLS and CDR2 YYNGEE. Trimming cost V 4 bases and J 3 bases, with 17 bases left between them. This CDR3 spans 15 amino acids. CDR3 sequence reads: CASSPEVGIVYEQYF. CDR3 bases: TGTGCCAGCAGCCCAGAGGTCGGGATCGTCTACGAGCAGTACTTC.

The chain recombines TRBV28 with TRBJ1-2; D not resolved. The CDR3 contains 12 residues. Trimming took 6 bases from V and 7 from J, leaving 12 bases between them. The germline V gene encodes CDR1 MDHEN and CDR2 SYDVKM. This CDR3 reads CASSPPGLGYTF. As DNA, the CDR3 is TGTGCCAGCAGCCCCCCCGGACTTGGCTACACCTTC.

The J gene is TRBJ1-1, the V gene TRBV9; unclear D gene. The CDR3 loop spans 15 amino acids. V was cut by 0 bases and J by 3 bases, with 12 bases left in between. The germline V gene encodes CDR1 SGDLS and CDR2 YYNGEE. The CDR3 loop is CASSVAPETHTEAFF. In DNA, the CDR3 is TGTGCCAGCAGCGTAGCTCCCGAAACCCACACTGAAGCTTTCTTT.

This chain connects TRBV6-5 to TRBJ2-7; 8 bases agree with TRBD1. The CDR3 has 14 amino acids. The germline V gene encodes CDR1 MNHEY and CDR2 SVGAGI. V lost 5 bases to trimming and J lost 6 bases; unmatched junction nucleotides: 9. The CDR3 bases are TGTGCCAGCAGTCTACACGGCAGGGGGCGCGAGCAGTACTTC. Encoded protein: CASSLHGRGREQYF.

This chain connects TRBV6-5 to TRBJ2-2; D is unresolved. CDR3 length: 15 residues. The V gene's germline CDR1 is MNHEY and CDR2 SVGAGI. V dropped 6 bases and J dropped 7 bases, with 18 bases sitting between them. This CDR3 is CASSLDPMTGGELFF. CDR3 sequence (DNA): TGTGCCAGCAGCCTGGACCCAATGACGGGCGGGGAGCTGTTTTTT.

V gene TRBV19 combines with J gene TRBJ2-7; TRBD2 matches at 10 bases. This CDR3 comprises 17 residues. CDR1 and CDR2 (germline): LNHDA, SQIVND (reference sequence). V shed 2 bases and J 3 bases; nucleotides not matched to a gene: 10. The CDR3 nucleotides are TGTGCCAGTAGTATAATAGCGGGAGGCCGTACCAACTACGAGCAGTACTTC. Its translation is CASSIIAGGRTNYEQYF.

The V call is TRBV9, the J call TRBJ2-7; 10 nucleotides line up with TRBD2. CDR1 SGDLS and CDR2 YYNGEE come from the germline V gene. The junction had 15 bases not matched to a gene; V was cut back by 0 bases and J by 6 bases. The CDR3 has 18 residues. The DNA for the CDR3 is TGTGCCAGCAGCGTAGGCCCCGCATGGCGAGCGGGAGGGCCCGAGCAGTACTTC. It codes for CASSVGPAWRAGGPEQYF.

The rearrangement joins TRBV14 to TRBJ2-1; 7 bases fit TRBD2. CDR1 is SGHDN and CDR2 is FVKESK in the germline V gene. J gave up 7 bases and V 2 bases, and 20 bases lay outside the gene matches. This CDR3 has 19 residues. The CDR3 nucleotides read TGTGCCAGCAGCCAATGGATACTTCCAGCGGGGCACCGGGGGAATGAGCAGTTCTTC. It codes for CASSQWILPAGHRGNEQFF. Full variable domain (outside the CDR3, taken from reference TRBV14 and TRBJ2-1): EAGVTQFPSHSVIEKGQTVTLRCDPISGHDNLYWYRRVMGKEIKFLLHFVKESKQDESGMPNNRFLAERTGGTYSTLKVQPAELEDSGVYFCASSQWILPAGHRGNEQFFGPGTRLTVL.

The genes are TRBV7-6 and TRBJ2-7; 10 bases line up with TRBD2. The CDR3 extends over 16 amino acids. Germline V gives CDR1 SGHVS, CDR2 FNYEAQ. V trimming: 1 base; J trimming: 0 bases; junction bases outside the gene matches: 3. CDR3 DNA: TGTGCCAGCAGCTTAGTACTAGCGGGAAGCTCCTACGAGCAGTACTTC. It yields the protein CASSLVLAGSSYEQYF.

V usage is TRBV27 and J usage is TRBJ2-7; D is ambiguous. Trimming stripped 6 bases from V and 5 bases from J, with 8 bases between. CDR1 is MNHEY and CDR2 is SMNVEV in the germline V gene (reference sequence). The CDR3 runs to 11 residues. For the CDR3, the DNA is TGTGCCAGCAGAAATGCCCACGAGCAGTACTTC. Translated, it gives CASRNAHEQYF.

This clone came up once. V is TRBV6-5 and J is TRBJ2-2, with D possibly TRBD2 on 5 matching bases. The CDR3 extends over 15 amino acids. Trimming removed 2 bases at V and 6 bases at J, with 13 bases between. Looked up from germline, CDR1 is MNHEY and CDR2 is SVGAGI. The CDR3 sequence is CASSYLSEGSGELFF. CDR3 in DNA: TGTGCCAGCAGTTACCTCTCCGAGGGATCCGGGGAGCTGTTTTTT.

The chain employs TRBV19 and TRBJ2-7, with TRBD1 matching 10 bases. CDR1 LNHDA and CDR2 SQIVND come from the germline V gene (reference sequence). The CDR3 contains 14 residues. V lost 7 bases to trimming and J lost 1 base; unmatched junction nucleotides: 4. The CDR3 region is CASMGTGESYEQYF. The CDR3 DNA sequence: TGTGCCAGTATGGGGACAGGGGAATCCTACGAGCAGTACTTC.

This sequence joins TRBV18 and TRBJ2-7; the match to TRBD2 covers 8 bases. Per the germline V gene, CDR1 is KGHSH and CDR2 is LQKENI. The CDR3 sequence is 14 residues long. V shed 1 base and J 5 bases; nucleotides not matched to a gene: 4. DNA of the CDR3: TGTGCCAGCTCACCACTCCGGGAGGGCCACGAGCAGTACTTC. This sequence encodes CASSPLREGHEQYF.

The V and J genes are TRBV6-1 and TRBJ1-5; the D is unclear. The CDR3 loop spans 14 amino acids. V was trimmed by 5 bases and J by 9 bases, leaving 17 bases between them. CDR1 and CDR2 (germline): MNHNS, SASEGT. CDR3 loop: CASSTTGEYRPQHF. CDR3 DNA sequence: TGTGCCAGCAGTACGACCGGTGAGTACCGGCCCCAGCATTTT.

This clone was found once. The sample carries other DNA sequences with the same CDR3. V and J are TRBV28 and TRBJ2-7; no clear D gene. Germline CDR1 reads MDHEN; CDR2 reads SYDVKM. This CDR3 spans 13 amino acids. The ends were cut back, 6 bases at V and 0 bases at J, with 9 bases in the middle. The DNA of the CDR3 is TGTGCCAGCAGAGGCACGGCCTCCTACGAGCAGTACTTC. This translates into CASRGTASYEQYF. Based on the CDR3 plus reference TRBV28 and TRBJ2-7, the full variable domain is DVKVTQSSRYLVKRTGEKVFLECVQDMDHENMFWYRQDPGLGLRLIYFSYDVKMKEKGDIPEGYSVSREKKERFSLILESASTNQTSMYLCASRGTASYEQYFGPGTRLTVT.

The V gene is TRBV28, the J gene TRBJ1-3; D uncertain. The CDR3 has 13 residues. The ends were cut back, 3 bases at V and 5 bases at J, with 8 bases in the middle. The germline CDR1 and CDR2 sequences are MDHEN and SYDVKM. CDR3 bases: TGTGCCAGCAGTTTGCGCCAGCGAAACACCATATATTTT. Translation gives CASSLRQRNTIYF.

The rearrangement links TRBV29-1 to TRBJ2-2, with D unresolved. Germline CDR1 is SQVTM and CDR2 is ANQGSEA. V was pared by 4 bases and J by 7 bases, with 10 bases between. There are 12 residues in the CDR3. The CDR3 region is CSVGWIFGELFF. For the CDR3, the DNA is TGCAGCGTTGGGTGGATATTCGGGGAGCTGTTTTTT.

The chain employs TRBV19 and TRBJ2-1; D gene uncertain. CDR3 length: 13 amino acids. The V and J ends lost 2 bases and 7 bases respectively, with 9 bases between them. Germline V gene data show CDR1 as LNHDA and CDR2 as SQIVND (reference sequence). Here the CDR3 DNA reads TGTGCCAGTAGTATAAGGGTCGGGAATGAGCAGTTCTTC. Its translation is CASSIRVGNEQFF.

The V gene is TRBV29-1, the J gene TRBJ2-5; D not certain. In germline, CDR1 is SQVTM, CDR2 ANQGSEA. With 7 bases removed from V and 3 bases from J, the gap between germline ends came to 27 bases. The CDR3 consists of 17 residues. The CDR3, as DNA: TGCAGCGCCCAATCCTTTTTTGGGCGCGGATACAAAGAGACCCAGTACTTC. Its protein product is CSAQSFFGRGYKETQYF.

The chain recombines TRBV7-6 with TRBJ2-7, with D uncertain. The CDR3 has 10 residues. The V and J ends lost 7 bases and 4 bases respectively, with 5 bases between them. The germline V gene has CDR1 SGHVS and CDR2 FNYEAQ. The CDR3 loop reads CASKIYEQYF. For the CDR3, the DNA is TGTGCCAGCAAAATTTACGAGCAGTACTTC.

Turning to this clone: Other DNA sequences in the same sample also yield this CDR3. Here the CDR3 reads CASSVAVGGYEQYF. The CDR3 coding sequence is TGTGCCAGCAGCGTAGCGGTGGGTGGCTACGAGCAGTACTTC. The chain employs TRBV9 and TRBJ2-7; D not certain. CDR3 size: 14 residues. From germline, CDR1 is SGDLS and CDR2 YYNGEE. V shed 0 bases and J shed 3 bases, with 10 bases lying between them.

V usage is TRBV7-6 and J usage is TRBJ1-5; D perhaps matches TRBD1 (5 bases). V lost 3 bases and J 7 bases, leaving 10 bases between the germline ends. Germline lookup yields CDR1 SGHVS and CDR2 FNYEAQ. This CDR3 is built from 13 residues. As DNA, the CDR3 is TGTGCCAGCAGCTTGGGGGAACTCCAGCCCCAGCATTTT. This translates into CASSLGELQPQHF.